This T cell receptor beta chain was found in a study of cytotoxic CD8 clonotypes in ibrutinib-treated CLL. Germline-derived CDR1 and CDR2 are ENHRY and SYGVKD. The CDR3 length is 11 residues. The V end lost 3 bases, the J end lost 4 bases, and 3 bases lay between the germline ends. With respect to this clone: Other DNA sequences of this sample code for an identical CDR3.

This table comes from immunoSEQ multiplex PCR, and its TCRdb copy is limited to in-frame clones, with some not included. The sample carries over 120,000 clones, 80% recorded once. The specimen comprised PBMCs, sampled after 36 months of ibrutinib treatment. This chain links TRBV10-3 with TRBJ2-5; D not resolved. This sequence was found in a human donor with chronic lymphocytic leukemia. The CDR3 nucleotides are TGTGCCATCAGTGACGGAGAGACCCAGTACTTC. Its translation: CAISDGETQYF.